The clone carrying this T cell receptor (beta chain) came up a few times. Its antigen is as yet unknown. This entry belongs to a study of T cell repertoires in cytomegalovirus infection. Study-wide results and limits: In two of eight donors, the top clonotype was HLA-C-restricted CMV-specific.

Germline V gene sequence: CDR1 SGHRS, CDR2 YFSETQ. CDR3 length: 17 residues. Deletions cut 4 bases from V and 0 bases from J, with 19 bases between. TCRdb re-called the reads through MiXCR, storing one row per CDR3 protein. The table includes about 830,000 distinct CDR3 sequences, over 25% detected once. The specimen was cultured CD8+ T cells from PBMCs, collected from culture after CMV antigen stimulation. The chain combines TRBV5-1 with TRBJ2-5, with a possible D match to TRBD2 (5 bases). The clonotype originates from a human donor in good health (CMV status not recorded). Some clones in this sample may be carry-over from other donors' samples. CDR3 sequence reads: CASSKDPAEPYQETQYF. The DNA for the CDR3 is TGCGCCAGCAGCAAGGACCCAGCGGAGCCGTACCAAGAGACCCAGTACTTC.